This entry is about one TCR beta chain. The antigen this receptor binds is unknown. The junction and the germline gene differ at one end; a read error may be behind it. CDR1 and CDR2 are read off the germline V gene as SGHVS and FNYEAQ. Its CDR3 holds 13 amino acids, cysteine through phenylalanine. The sequence is cut down to CDR3 DNA, 39 bases in frame from base 1. Systemically healthy Caucasian individuals from Russia, some 36 in total and aged about 6 to 100 years, were included as donors. Each donor gave ten milliliters of peripheral blood, collected into EDTA-treated Vacutainer tubes. Ficoll-Paque density-gradient centrifugation was used to isolate PBMCs, with at least 6.5 million per sample. Total RNA was extracted from PBMCs with Trizol reagent, with at least 6 micrograms obtained per sample. For every donor, an aliquot of PBMCs went through flow cytometry to measure the percentages of naive CD45RAhigh/CD27high T cells.

This record comes from a study of blood T cells in healthy people across ages (dated by TCRdb to between 2014 and 2017). Describing the broader study: In model experiments, template switching captured about one uniquely barcoded TCR beta cDNA molecule for every two T cells. Age-related changes in TCR beta repertoire diversity were measured in the study by deep sequencing normalized with unique cDNA molecular identifiers. Donors were grouped into four age groups: young (average approximately 15 years), middle-aged (roughly 40), aged (about 60) and long-lived (approximately 82). Donors of different ages were randomly distributed across sequencing lanes to avoid experimental bias. Two additional independent replicas of 1 million unique cDNA reads from the same blood draw were analyzed for two donors (one aged 18 to 30 and one aged 80 or older).

Overall results and qualifications from the work: There was a strong correlation between observed TCR beta diversity and the percentage of naive T cells measured by flow cytometry. As age increased, observed TCR beta diversity per million T cells dropped in a roughly linear way, and a significant reduction was already evident by age approximately 40. Compared with the aged group, the long-lived group had more naive CD4+ T cells, fewer expanded clones and increased TCR diversity, suggesting age selection. Total diversity estimates from one million sequenced T cells were considered lower bounds and underestimates. Donor CMV infection status was unknown, potentially confounding age-related changes in expanded clonotypes. Since profiling was done on bulk unsorted PBMCs, naive and antigen-experienced compartments could not be conclusively compared.

Libraries came from 5' RACE. The instrument was an Illumina HiSeq 2500. A second 7 to 11 cycle PCR used a sample-barcoded 5' primer and a J-beta primer mix. A unique molecular identifier was introduced onto each TCR beta cDNA molecule by a template-switch 5' adaptor carrying 12 random nucleotides. At least 2.5 million CDR3-containing paired-end reads were obtained from each sample. First-strand cDNA was synthesized from all RNA with the Mint cDNA synthesis kit, primed by a TRBC-specific oligonucleotide. Following uracil-DNA glycosylase treatment, a first 18-cycle PCR with universal primers M1SS and BC2_uni_R was performed on all cDNA. The source study handled its data this way. For normalization, 1 million high-quality reads were randomly selected from each sample, with every read carrying a distinct molecular identifier. Reads with shared molecular identifiers were discarded instead of being binned into consensus sequences. MiTCR, run with a Q25 quality threshold and the strictest error-elimination algorithm, handled CDR3 identification, clonotype clustering and error correction. A nonparametric unseen species model using Euler transformation provided a lower-bound estimate of total TCR beta diversity. In-frame beta chains were kept once TCRdb had trimmed the public reads at Q25 with fastp and called clones with MiXCR. Identical CDR3 proteins give one entry, which carries the most common genes and DNA. These V and J calls are TCRdb output, not the study's own analysis. Present in this sample are hundreds of thousands of distinct CDR3 sequences, about 21% of which were seen just once. Of the sample, roughly 3.6% is held by the ten largest clones.

The sample consisted of blood. The sequence came from a man between 65 and 85 years old in good health. The rearrangement joined TRBV7-6 to TRBJ2-7; matching of 5 bases hints at TRBD1 as the D gene. In nucleotides, the sequence is TGTGCCAGCAGCCCAGGGTCCTCCTACGTGCAGTACTTC. It translates as CASSPGSSYVQYF.